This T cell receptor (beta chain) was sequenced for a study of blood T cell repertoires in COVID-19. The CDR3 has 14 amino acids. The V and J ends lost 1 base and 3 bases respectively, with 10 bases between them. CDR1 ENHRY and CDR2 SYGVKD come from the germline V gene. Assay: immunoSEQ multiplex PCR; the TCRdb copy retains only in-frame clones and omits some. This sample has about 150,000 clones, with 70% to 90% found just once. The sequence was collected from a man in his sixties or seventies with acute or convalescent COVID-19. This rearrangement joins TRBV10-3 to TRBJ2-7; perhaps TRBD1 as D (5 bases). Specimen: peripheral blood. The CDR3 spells CAISEYPGNYEQYF. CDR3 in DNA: TGTGCCATCAGTGAGTATCCAGGGAACTACGAGCAGTACTTC.